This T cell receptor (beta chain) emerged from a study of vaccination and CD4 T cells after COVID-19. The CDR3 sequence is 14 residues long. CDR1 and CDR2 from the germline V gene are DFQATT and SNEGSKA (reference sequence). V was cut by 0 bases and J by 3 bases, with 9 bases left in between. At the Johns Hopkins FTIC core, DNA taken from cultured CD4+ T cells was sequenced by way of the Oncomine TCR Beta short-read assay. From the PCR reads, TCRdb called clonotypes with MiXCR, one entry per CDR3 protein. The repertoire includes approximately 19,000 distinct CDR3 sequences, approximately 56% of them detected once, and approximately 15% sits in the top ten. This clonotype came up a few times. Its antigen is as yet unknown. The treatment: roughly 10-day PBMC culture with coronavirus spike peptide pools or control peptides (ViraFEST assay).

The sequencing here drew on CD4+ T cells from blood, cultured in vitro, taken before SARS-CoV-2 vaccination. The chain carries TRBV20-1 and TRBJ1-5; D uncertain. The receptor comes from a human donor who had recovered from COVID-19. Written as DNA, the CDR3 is TGCAGTGCTAGAGAAGGGCGGCTCAATCAGCCCCAGCATTTT. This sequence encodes CSAREGRLNQPQHF.